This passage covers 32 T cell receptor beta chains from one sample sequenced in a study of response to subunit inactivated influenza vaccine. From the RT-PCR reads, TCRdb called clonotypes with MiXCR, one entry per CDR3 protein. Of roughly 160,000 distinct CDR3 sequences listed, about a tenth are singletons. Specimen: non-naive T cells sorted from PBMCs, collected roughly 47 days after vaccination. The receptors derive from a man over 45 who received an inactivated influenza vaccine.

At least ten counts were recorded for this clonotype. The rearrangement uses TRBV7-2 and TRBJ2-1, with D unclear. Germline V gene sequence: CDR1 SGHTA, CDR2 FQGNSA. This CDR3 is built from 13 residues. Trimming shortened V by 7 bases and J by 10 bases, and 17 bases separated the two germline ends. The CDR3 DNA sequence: TGTGCCAGCACCTCTTATAACCGGGCCGAGCAGTTCTTC. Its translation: CASTSYNRAEQFF.

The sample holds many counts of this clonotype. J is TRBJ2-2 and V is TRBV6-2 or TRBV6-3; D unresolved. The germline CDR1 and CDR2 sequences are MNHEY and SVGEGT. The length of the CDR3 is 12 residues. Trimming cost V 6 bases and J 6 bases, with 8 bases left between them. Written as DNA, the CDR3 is TGTGCCAGCAGCCAAGGATCCGGGGAGCTGTTTTTT. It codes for CASSQGSGELFF.

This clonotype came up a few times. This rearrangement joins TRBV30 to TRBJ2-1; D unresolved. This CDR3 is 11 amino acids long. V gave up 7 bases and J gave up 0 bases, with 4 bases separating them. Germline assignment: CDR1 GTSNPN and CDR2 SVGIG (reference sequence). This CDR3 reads CAFSSYNEQFF. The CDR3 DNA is TGTGCCTTCAGCTCCTACAATGAGCAGTTCTTC.

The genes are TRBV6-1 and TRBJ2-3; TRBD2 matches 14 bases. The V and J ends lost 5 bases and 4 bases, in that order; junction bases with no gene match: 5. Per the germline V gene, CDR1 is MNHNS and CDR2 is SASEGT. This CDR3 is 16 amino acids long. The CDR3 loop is CASSPGLAGVADTQYF. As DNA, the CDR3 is TGTGCCAGCAGTCCGGGACTAGCGGGGGTGGCAGATACGCAGTATTTT.

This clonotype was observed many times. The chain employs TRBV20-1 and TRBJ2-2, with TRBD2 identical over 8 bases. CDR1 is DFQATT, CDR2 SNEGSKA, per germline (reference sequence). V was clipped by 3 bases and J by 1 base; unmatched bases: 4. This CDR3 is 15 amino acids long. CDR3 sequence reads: CSARPSGGNTGELFF. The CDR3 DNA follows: TGCAGTGCTAGGCCCAGCGGGGGGAACACCGGGGAGCTGTTTTTT.

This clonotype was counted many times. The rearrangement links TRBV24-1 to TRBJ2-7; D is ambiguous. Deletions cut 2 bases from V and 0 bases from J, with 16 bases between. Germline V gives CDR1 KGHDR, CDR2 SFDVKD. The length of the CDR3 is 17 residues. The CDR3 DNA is TGTGCCACCAGTGATTCCCCGACGGGCATACTCTCCTACGAGCAGTACTTC. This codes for CATSDSPTGILSYEQYF.

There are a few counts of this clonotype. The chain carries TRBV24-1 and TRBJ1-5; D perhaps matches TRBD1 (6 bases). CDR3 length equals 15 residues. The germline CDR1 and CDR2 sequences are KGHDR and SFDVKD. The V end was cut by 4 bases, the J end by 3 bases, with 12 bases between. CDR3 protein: CATSEGGANNQPQHF. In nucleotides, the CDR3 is TGTGCCACCAGTGAGGGGGGCGCAAACAATCAGCCCCAGCATTTT.

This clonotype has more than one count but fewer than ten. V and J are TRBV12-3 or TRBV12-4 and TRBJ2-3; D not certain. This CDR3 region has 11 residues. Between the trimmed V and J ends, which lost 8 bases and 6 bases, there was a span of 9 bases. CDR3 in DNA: TGTGCCAGCGGACGGCTTGATACGCAGTATTTT. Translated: CASGRLDTQYF.

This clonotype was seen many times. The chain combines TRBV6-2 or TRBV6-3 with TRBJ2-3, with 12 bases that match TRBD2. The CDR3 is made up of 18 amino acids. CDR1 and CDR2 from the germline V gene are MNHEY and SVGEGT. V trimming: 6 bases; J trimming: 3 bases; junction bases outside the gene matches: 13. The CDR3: CASRRTKTGTSGTDTQYF. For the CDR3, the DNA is TGTGCCAGCAGACGAACCAAGACCGGGACTAGCGGGACAGATACGCAGTATTTT.

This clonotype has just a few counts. CDR3 in DNA: TGTGCCAGCAGCCATCTTCCGCAGGGTATGGATACGCAGTATTTT. Translating gives CASSHLPQGMDTQYF. This rearrangement joins TRBV7-2 to TRBJ2-3; tentatively, D is TRBD1 (5 bases). V lost 5 bases, J lost 6 bases, and 18 bases lay in between. This CDR3 is 15 amino acids long. Germline assignment: CDR1 SGHTA and CDR2 FQGNSA.

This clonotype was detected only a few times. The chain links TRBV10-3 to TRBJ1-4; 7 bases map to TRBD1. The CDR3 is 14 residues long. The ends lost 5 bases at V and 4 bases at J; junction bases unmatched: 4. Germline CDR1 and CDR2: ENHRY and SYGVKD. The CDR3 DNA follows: TGTGCCATCAGTCGACAGGGACTTAATGAAAAACTGTTTTTT. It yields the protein CAISRQGLNEKLFF.

The CDR3 is CASSVVSDSEAFF. DNA for the CDR3: TGTGCCAGCAGCGTAGTGAGCGACAGTGAAGCTTTCTTT. The chain is built from TRBV9 and TRBJ1-1; D possibly corresponds to TRBD1 (5 bases). The CDR3 is made up of 13 amino acids. Trimming pared 0 bases from V and 7 bases from J, leaving 10 bases between. CDR1 is SGDLS, CDR2 YYNGEE, per germline.

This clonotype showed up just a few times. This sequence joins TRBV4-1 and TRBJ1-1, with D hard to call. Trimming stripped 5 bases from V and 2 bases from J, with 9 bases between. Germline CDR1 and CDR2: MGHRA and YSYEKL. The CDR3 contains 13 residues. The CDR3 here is CASSGANNTEAFF. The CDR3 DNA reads TGCGCCAGCAGCGGAGCGAACAACACTGAAGCTTTCTTT.

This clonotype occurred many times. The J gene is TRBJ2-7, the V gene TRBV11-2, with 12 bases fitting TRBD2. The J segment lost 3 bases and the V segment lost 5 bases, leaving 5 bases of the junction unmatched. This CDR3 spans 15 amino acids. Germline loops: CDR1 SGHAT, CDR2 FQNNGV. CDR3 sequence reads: CASSLGTSGFYEQYF. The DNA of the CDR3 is TGTGCCAGCAGCCTCGGGACTAGCGGGTTCTACGAGCAGTACTTC. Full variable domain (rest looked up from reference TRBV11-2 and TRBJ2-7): EAGVAQSPRYKIIEKRQSVAFWCNPISGHATLYWYQQILGQGPKLLIQFQNNGVVDDSQLPKDRFSAERLKGVDSTLKIQPAKLEDSAVYLCASSLGTSGFYEQYFGPGTRLTVT.

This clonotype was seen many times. The CDR3 DNA is TGTGCCAGCAGTTTTGGTGGGGGTAACACCGGGGAGCTGTTTTTT. It codes for CASSFGGGNTGELFF. This sequence joins TRBV28 and TRBJ2-2; D may match TRBD1 or TRBD2 (5 bases each). Germline V gives CDR1 MDHEN, CDR2 SYDVKM. This CDR3 region has 15 residues. The ends were cut back, 3 bases at V and 2 bases at J, with 10 bases in the middle.

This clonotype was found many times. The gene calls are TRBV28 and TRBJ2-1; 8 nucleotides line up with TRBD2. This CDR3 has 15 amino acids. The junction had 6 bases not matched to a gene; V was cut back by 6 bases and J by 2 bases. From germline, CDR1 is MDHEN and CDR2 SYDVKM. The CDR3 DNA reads TGTGCCAGCAGCCAGTCGGGGGGGGCCTACAATGAGCAGTTCTTC. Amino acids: CASSQSGGAYNEQFF.

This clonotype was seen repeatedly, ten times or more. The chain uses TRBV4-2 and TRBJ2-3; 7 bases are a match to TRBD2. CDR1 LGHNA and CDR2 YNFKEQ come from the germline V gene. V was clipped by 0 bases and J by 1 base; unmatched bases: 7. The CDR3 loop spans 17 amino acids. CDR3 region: CASSQDPSSGGTDTQYF. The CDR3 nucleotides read TGTGCCAGCAGCCAAGACCCCTCCAGCGGGGGCACAGATACGCAGTATTTT.

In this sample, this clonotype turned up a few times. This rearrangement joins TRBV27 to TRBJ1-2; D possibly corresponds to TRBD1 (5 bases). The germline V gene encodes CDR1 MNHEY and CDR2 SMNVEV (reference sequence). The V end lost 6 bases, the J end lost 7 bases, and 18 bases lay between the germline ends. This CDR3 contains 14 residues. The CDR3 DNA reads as TGTGCCAGCAGGCCAGGGACGCCGGGAGGTGGCTACACCTTC. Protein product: CASRPGTPGGGYTF.

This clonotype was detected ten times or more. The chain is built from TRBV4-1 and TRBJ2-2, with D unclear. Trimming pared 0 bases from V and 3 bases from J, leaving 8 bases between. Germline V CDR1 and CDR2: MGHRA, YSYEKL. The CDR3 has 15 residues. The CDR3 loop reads CASSQEAQHTGELFF. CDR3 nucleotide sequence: TGCGCCAGCAGCCAAGAGGCACAGCACACCGGGGAGCTGTTTTTT.

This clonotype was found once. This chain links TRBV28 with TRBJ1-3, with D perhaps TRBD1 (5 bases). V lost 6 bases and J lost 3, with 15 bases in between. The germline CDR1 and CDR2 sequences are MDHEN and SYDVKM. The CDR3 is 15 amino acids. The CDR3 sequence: CASRTSGFSGNTIYF. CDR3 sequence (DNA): TGTGCCAGCAGGACCTCAGGGTTCAGTGGAAACACCATATATTTT.

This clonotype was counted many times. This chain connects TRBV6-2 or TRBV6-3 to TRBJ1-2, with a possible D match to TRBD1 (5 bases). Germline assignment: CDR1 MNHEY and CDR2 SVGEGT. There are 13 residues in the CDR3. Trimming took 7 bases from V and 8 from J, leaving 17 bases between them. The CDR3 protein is CASNLSGHQGYTF. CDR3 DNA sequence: TGTGCCAGCAACCTCTCTGGACACCAAGGCTACACCTTC.

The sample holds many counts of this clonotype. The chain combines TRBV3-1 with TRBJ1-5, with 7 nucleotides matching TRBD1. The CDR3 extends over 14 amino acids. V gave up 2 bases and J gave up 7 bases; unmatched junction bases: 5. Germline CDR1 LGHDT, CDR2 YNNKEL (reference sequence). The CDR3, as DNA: TGTGCCAGCAGCCAAACAGGGGCGGGCCAGCCCCAGCATTTT. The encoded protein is CASSQTGAGQPQHF.

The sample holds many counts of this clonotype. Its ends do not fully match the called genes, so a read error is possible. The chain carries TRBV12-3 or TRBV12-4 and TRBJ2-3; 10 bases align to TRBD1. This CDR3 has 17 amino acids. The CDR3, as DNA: TGTGCCAGCAGCTTAGGATGGGGACAGGGGATCTCAGATACGCAGTATTTT. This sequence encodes CASSLGWGQGISDTQYF.

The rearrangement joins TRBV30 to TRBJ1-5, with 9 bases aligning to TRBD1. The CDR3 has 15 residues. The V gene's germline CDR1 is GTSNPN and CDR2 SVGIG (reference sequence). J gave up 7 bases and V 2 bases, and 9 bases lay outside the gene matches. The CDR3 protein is CAWSSGTGLDQPQHF. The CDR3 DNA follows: TGTGCCTGGAGTTCGGGGACAGGGCTCGACCAGCCCCAGCATTTT.

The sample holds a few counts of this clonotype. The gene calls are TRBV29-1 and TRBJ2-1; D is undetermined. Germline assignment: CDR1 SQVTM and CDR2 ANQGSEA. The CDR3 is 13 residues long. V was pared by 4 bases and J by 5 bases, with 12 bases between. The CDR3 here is CSVASGWDNEQFF. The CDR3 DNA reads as TGCAGCGTTGCTTCGGGCTGGGACAATGAGCAGTTCTTC.

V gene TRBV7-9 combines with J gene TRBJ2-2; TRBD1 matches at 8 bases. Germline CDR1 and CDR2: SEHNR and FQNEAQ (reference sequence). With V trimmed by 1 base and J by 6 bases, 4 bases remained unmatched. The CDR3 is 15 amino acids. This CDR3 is CASSLGPGGAGELFF. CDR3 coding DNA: TGTGCCAGCAGCTTAGGTCCAGGGGGCGCCGGGGAGCTGTTTTTT. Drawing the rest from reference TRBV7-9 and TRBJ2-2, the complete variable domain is DTGVSQNPRHKITKRGQNVTFRCDPISEHNRLYWYRQTLGQGPEFLTYFQNEAQLEKSRLLSDRFSAERPKGSFSTLEIQRTEQGDSAMYLCASSLGPGGAGELFFGEGSRLTVL.

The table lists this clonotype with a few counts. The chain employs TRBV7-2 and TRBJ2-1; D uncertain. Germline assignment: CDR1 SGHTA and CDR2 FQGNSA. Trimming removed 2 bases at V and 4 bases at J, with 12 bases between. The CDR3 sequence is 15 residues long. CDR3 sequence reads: CASSLRGAPYNEQFF. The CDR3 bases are TGTGCCAGCAGCTTACGAGGAGCTCCATACAATGAGCAGTTCTTC.

This CDR3 is CASSLVGESPLHF. In nucleotides, the CDR3 is TGTGCCAGCAGTTTAGTTGGTGAATCACCCCTCCACTTT. The V call is TRBV27, the J call TRBJ1-6; D remains ambiguous. The V gene lost 2 bases and the J gene lost 10 bases, with 9 bases spanning the gap. Germline CDR1 and CDR2: MNHEY and SMNVEV (reference sequence). CDR3 length: 13 amino acids.

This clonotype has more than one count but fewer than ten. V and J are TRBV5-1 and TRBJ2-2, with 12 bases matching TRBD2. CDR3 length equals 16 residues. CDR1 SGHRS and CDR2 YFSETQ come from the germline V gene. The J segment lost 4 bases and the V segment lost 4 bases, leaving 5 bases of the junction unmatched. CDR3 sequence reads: CASSKTSGSGTGELFF. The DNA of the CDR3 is TGCGCCAGCAGCAAGACTAGCGGGAGCGGCACCGGGGAGCTGTTTTTT.

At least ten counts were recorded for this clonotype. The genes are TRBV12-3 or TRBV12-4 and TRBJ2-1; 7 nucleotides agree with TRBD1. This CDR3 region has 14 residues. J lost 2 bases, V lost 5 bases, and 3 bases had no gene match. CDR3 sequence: CASSNRGPYNEQFF. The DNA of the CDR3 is TGTGCCAGCAGTAACAGGGGACCCTACAATGAGCAGTTCTTC.

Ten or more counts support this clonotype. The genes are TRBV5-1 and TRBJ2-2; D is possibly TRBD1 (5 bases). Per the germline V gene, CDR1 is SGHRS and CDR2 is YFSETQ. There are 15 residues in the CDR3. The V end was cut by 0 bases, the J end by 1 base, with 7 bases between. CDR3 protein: CASSLGQGNTGELFF. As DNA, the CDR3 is TGCGCCAGCAGCTTGGGTCAGGGGAACACCGGGGAGCTGTTTTTT.

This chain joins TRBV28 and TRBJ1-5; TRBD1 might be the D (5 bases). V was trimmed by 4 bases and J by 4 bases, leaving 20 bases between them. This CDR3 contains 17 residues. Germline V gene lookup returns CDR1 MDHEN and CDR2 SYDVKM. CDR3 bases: TGTGCCAGCAGTTCTTATAGGGGCTCTCTCGGAAATCAGCCCCAGCATTTT. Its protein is CASSSYRGSLGNQPQHF.